Following are 22 T cell receptor beta chains from one sample sequenced in a study of blood T cell repertoires in COVID-19. Here immunoSEQ multiplex PCR was the method, and the copy in TCRdb shows in-frame clones only, minus some. The sample has 300,000 to 400,000 clones; around 84% are singletons. Sequenced sample: peripheral blood. The origin of the receptors is a human donor in a cohort sampled during active COVID-19.

The sample holds one count of this clone. The rearrangement uses TRBV7-7 and TRBJ2-5; 8 bases map to TRBD2. This CDR3 is built from 13 residues. Germline CDR1 and CDR2: SSHAT and FNYEAQ (reference sequence). This CDR3 reads CASGTSLGETQYF. CDR3 coding DNA: TGTGCTAGCGGGACTTCCCTTGGGGAGACCCAGTACTTC.

The table lists this clone with a few counts. The rearrangement joins TRBV27 to TRBJ1-6; the match to TRBD1 covers 7 bases. The trim removed 2 bases at V and 10 bases at J, leaving 8 bases unmatched. The CDR3 spans 15 residues. In germline, CDR1 is MNHEY, CDR2 SMNVEV (reference sequence). Here the CDR3 reads CASSLRQGIGSPLHF. CDR3 coding DNA: TGTGCCAGCAGTTTAAGACAGGGAATAGGGTCACCCCTCCACTTT.

V gene TRBV10-2 combines with J gene TRBJ2-3, with D unclear. CDR3 length: 15 residues. V was cut by 3 bases and J by 0 bases, with 10 bases left in between. Germline V gene data show CDR1 as WSHSY and CDR2 as SAAADI. This CDR3 reads CASSELAESTDTQYF. CDR3 nucleotide sequence: TGCGCCAGCAGTGAATTGGCGGAAAGCACAGATACGCAGTATTTT.

V and J are TRBV15 and TRBJ2-3, with a possible D match to TRBD2 (6 bases). CDR1 is LNHNV, CDR2 YYDKDF, per germline (reference sequence). This CDR3 region has 17 residues. The V end was cut by 2 bases, the J end by 5 bases, with 20 bases between. The CDR3 loop reads CATSRLIGGGKGDTQYF. In DNA, the CDR3 is TGTGCCACCAGCAGATTGATCGGTGGGGGGAAAGGAGATACGCAGTATTTT.

The chain carries TRBV5-4 and TRBJ2-3, with TRBD2 identical over 8 bases. The length of the CDR3 is 16 residues. Germline CDR1 is SGHNT and CDR2 is YYREEE (reference sequence). Trimming at V came to 0 bases and at J to 2 bases, leaving 5 bases not matched to a gene. The CDR3 coding sequence is TGTGCCAGCAGCTTGGGCGGCGGGGGGCACACAGATACGCAGTATTTT. Its protein is CASSLGGGGHTDTQYF. The entire variable domain, with the rest obtained from reference TRBV5-4 and TRBJ2-3, is as follows: ETGVTQSPTHLIKTRGQQVTLRCSSQSGHNTVSWYQQALGQGPQFIFQYYREEENGRGNFPPRFSGLQFPNYSSELNVNALELDDSALYLCASSLGGGGHTDTQYFGPGTRLTVL.

This clone was seen only a few times. The chain combines TRBV20-1 with TRBJ2-7; 12 bases match TRBD2. Germline loops: CDR1 DFQATT, CDR2 SNEGSKA (reference sequence). Trimming cost V 3 bases and J 6 bases; bases outside gene matches: 9. The CDR3 runs to 15 residues. The CDR3 DNA reads as TGCAGTGCTAGTTTCTCGACTAGCGGGAGTGCCGAGCAGTACTTC. As protein: CSASFSTSGSAEQYF.

The rearrangement uses TRBV6-5 and TRBJ2-1, with D tentatively TRBD2 (6 bases). The V end was cut by 6 bases, the J end by 2 bases, with 8 bases between. In germline, CDR1 is MNHEY, CDR2 SVGAGI. The CDR3 has 13 residues. The CDR3, as DNA: TGTGCCAGCAGGCCGGGGGCCTACAATGAGCAGTTCTTC. Translation gives CASRPGAYNEQFF.

The table lists this clone with a count of one. The chain joins TRBV11-2 to TRBJ2-7; possible D gene TRBD2, 6 bases. The CDR3 sequence is 14 residues long. The V gene lost 8 bases and the J gene lost 0 bases, with 14 bases spanning the gap. Germline V gives CDR1 SGHAT, CDR2 FQNNGV. The CDR3 DNA sequence: TGTGCCAGCGGGCCCCCCGGGGGCTCCTACGAGCAGTACTTC. This gives the protein CASGPPGGSYEQYF.

The chain couples TRBV29-1 to TRBJ1-2, with a weak D call TRBD1 (5 bases). The germline V gene has CDR1 SQVTM and CDR2 ANQGSEA. V was pared by 6 bases and J by 11 bases, with 19 bases between. The CDR3 consists of 12 residues. CDR3: CSVHDSFLRYTF. In DNA, the CDR3 is TGCAGCGTGCACGACAGTTTTCTAAGGTACACCTTC.

This clone was seen only a few times. This chain joins TRBV4-1 and TRBJ1-1, with TRBD1 identical over 7 bases. Germline loops: CDR1 MGHRA, CDR2 YSYEKL. The CDR3 length is 14 residues. Losses at the gene ends were 6 bases for V and 5 bases for J; bases not matched to a gene: 9. CDR3 region: CASRLDRVGTEAFF. The CDR3 bases are TGCGCCAGCAGACTCGACAGGGTCGGGACTGAAGCTTTCTTT.

This rearrangement joins TRBV11-2 to TRBJ2-6, with D unresolved. CDR1 is SGHAT, CDR2 FQNNGV, per germline. The CDR3 sequence is 18 residues long. V lost 1 base, J lost 0 bases, and 13 bases lay in between. The CDR3 nucleotides read TGTGCCAGCAGCTTAGTTGGCTTCACACACTCTGGGGCCAACGTCCTGACTTTC. Its translation is CASSLVGFTHSGANVLTF.

The chain uses TRBV21-1 and TRBJ1-1; the table gives TRBD1 as D, unverified against the DNA. TRBV21-1 represents a pseudogene. The CDR3 loop spans 15 amino acids. This chain's CDR3 is CASRDRLILNTEAFF. CDR3 DNA sequence: TGTGCCAGCAGGGACAGATTAATTTTGAACACTGAAGCTTTCTTT.

The chain combines TRBV6-5 with TRBJ2-1; 9 bases align to TRBD2. Per germline, CDR1 MNHEY and CDR2 SVGAGI. CDR3 length: 14 amino acids. The V segment lost 6 bases and the J segment 6 bases; nucleotides outside the gene matches: 6. The CDR3 DNA reads as TGTGCCAGCAGCCCGGGACTAGCCTCCAATGAGCAGTTCTTC. This encodes CASSPGLASNEQFF.

The CDR3 here is CASSPPDRAMGEQFF. CDR3 in DNA: TGTGCCAGCAGCCCTCCGGACAGGGCGATGGGTGAGCAGTTCTTC. The J gene is TRBJ2-1, the V gene TRBV7-3; TRBD1 aligns across 8 bases. With V trimmed by 5 bases and J by 9 bases, 12 bases remained unmatched. CDR3 length: 15 residues. Germline assignment: CDR1 SGHTA and CDR2 FQGTGA.

This chain joins TRBV12-3 or TRBV12-4 and TRBJ1-5, with D unclear. The CDR3 contains 13 residues. V lost 7 bases to trimming and J lost 4 bases, with 11 bases between them. The CDR3 here is CASNLGVNQPQHF. The CDR3 DNA follows: TGTGCCAGCAACCTCGGGGTTAATCAGCCCCAGCATTTT.

The CDR3 is CASSFAASPNTGELFF. Written as DNA, the CDR3 is TGTGCCAGCAGCTTTGCAGCTAGCCCGAACACCGGGGAGCTGTTTTTT. The V gene is TRBV12-1, the J gene TRBJ2-2; TRBD2, the table's D call, lacks a check against the DNA. TRBV12-1 is an annotated pseudogene. The length of the CDR3 is 16 residues.

V is TRBV5-5 and J is TRBJ2-5, with a weak D call TRBD1 (8 bases). Per the germline V gene, CDR1 is SGHKS and CDR2 is YYEKEE (reference sequence). Trimming took off 5 bases at V and 5 bases at J, with 19 bases between the two ends. The CDR3 runs 15 residues. Written as DNA, the CDR3 is TGTGCCAGCAGAGTCCTTGACAGGGGAGGGGAGACCCAGTACTTC. Protein product: CASRVLDRGGETQYF.

The chain couples TRBV6-5 to TRBJ1-4; D unclear. CDR3 length: 15 residues. Germline CDR1 is MNHEY and CDR2 is SVGAGI. V was cut by 6 bases and J by 0 bases, with 11 bases left in between. The CDR3 loop is CASSDGSATNEKLFF. CDR3 coding DNA: TGTGCCAGCAGCGACGGGAGCGCAACTAATGAAAAACTGTTTTTT.

The chain employs TRBV24-1 and TRBJ2-5, with 7 bases fitting TRBD2. Germline V gene sequence: CDR1 KGHDR, CDR2 SFDVKD. V trimming: 5 bases; J trimming: 5 bases; junction bases outside the gene matches: 4. The CDR3 covers 13 residues. CDR3 DNA sequence: TGTGCCACCAGTGGTGGGGGAGGGGAGACCCAGTACTTC. Translation: CATSGGGGETQYF.

The chain recombines TRBV5-1 with TRBJ2-1, with 7 positions matching TRBD2. V lost 4 bases, J lost 0 bases, and 7 bases stayed unmatched. Germline V gene data show CDR1 as SGHRS and CDR2 as YFSETQ. The CDR3 is 16 amino acids. CDR3 DNA: TGCGCCAGCAGCCAAACTAGCGCGAGCTCCTACAATGAGCAGTTCTTC. Translating gives CASSQTSASSYNEQFF.

The chain carries TRBV4-1 and TRBJ2-1; a weak D match, TRBD2 (6 bases). This CDR3 is 17 amino acids long. Trimming removed 4 bases at V and 7 bases at J, with 23 bases between. Germline V gene data show CDR1 as MGHRA and CDR2 as YSYEKL. This CDR3 reads CASSLTSRGATRNEQFF. The CDR3 DNA reads as TGCGCCAGCAGCCTCACCTCGCGGGGAGCAACCCGGAATGAGCAGTTCTTC.

This sequence joins TRBV6-5 and TRBJ2-7, with D possibly being TRBD1 (5 bases). The V gene lost 8 bases and the J gene lost 4 bases, with 15 bases spanning the gap. CDR1 is MNHEY, CDR2 SVGAGI, per germline. The CDR3 has 13 residues. CDR3 bases: TGTGCCAGCCTCTATAGGCCAGGGTACGAGCAGTACTTC. Translation gives CASLYRPGYEQYF.